These T cell receptor beta chains were read from a single sample in a study of breast tumors, draining lymph nodes, adjacent tissues. TCRdb used MiXCR to reprocess the multiplex PCR reads, holding one entry per CDR3 protein. The sample includes 200,000 to 300,000 distinct CDR3 sequences, roughly 31% of them seen just once. Sequences were obtained from axillary lymph node tissue. These receptors were taken from a female donor with breast cancer. Some clones in this sample may be carry-over from other donors' samples. Both conserved end residues are part of each CDR3. The D gene is left open where the match is weak. Clone size is shown for a subset of rows, as once, few, many or a class of expanded clone.

TRBV5-8	NA	TRBJ2-7	many	TGTGCCAGCAGCTTGAGCTGGGGGTCCAGCTCCTACGAGCAGTACTTC	CASSLSWGSSSYEQYF
TRBV15	NA	TRBJ2-7	NA	TGTGCGCCAGCAGCCGTTACGGGGGAGTCAGTCGACGAGCAGTACTTC	CAPAAVTGESVDEQYF
TRBV6-2/TRBV6-3	NA	TRBJ1-2	few	TGTGCCAGCAGAAGGTCTAGGGGGGAAGGCTACACCTTC	CASRRSRGEGYTF
TRBV15	TRBD1	TRBJ1-2	many	TGTGCCACCAGCAGGGACAGGGGGCATGGCTACACCTTC	CATSRDRGHGYTF
TRBV7-9	TRBD2	TRBJ2-5	many	TGTGCCAGCAGCCACTCGGGGACTAGAGAGACCCAGTACTTC	CASSHSGTRETQYF
TRBV29-1	NA	TRBJ2-7	few	TGCAGCGTGGGTCGGGGCCAGGGCGAGCAGTACTTC	CSVGRGQGEQYF
TRBV4-3	NA	TRBJ2-1	many	TGCGCCAGCAGCCAAGAGTCGGCAGGGGATGAGCAGTTCTTC	CASSQESAGDEQFF
TRBV12-5	TRBD2	TRBJ2-1	NA	TGTGCTAGTGGTTTGGGGGAGGGACTAGCGGGAGCCCATGAGCAGTTCTTC	CASGLGEGLAGAHEQFF
TRBV12-5	NA	TRBJ2-5	many	TGTGCTAGTGGTTTGCAACGGGGCGAAGAGACCCAGTACTTC	CASGLQRGEETQYF
TRBV2	NA	TRBJ1-1	NA	TGTGCCAGCAGTTTAGTCGGGAGGACTGAAGCTTTCTTT	CASSLVGRTEAFF
TRBV9	NA	TRBJ2-7	many	TGTGCCAGCAGCTCTTTCGGGAGCCCCTACGAGCAGTACTTC	CASSSFGSPYEQYF
TRBV12-3/TRBV12-4	TRBD2	TRBJ2-3	many	TGTGCCAGCAGACCGGGACTAGTTGCAGATACGCAGTATTTT	CASRPGLVADTQYF
TRBV30	NA	TRBJ1-6	many	TGTGCCTGGAGTGCACCTGACAATGAGAATTCACCCCTCCACTTT	CAWSAPDNENSPLHF
TRBV9	NA	TRBJ2-2	many	TGTGCCAGCAGCCCCCAGGTAGGGCCGAACACCGGGGAGCTGTTTTTT	CASSPQVGPNTGELFF
TRBV12-3/TRBV12-4	NA	TRBJ1-4	many	TGTGCCAGCAGTCAACAGGGAGGAGAAAAACTGTTTTTT	CASSQQGGEKLFF
TRBV3-1	TRBD1	TRBJ1-5	many	TGTGCCAGCAGCGGGACAGGATTGTGGCCCCAGCATTTT	CASSGTGLWPQHF
TRBV5-1	NA	TRBJ1-2	many	TGCGCCAGCAGCTCGATTCTTCAGGGATCTGGCTACACCTTC	CASSSILQGSGYTF
TRBV20-1	TRBD2	TRBJ2-3	NA	TGCAGTGCCAGCAGCACGAGCGGGAGGGCCTCCGCAGATACGCAGTATTTT	CSASSTSGRASADTQYF
TRBV7-9	NA	TRBJ1-2	NA	TGTGCCAGCAGCTTATTCCCGGAGAATGACTATGGCTACACCTTC	CASSLFPENDYGYTF
TRBV30	NA	TRBJ2-7	NA	TGTGCCTGGAGTGTCTCCTGGGGCAACGAGCAGTACTTC	CAWSVSWGNEQYF
TRBV7-6	NA	TRBJ2-1	NA	TGTGCCAGCAGCCCCCCGGGCCTCTCCTACAATGAGCAGTTCTTC	CASSPPGLSYNEQFF
TRBV7-3	TRBD1	TRBJ2-2	many	TGTGCCAGCAGCCAGGACAGGGGGAACACCGGGGAGCTGTTTTTT	CASSQDRGNTGELFF
TRBV6-5	TRBD1	TRBJ1-6	many	TGTGCCAGCAGCATCGGACAGGGGAACTCACCCCTCCACTTT	CASSIGQGNSPLHF
TRBV6-1	NA	TRBJ2-7	many	TGTGCCACCACTGGGTGGACCTACGAGCAGTACTTC	CATTGWTYEQYF
TRBV28	NA	TRBJ2-1	once	TGTGCCAGCAAGGAGGGGGGTTACAATGAGCAGTTCTTC	CASKEGGYNEQFF
TRBV11-2	NA	TRBJ2-3	many	TGTGCCAGCAGCTTAGATCGCCGAGTAGATACGCAGTATTTT	CASSLDRRVDTQYF
TRBV19	TRBD2	TRBJ2-7	many	TGTGCCACCCGACTAGCGGGGAGTGGCGAGCAGTACTTC	CATRLAGSGEQYF
TRBV19	TRBD1	TRBJ1-3	NA	TGTGCCAGTAGTATCGAGACAGGGGCAGGAAACACCATATATTTT	CASSIETGAGNTIYF
TRBV11-2	NA	TRBJ2-1	many	TGTGCCAGCAGCTTATACGGGGGCAACTACAATGAGCAGTTCTTC	CASSLYGGNYNEQFF
TRBV3-1	NA	TRBJ2-7	few	TGTGCCAGCAGCCAAGACCGTCGGAACGAGCAGTACTTC	CASSQDRRNEQYF
TRBV9	TRBD2	TRBJ2-1	many	TGTGCCAGCAGCCGCAGCGGGGGTTACAATGAGCAGTTCTTC	CASSRSGGYNEQFF
TRBV6-5	NA	TRBJ2-1	NA	TGTGCCAGCAGGGGCCTGAAGGGATCCTACGAGCAGTTCTTC	CASRGLKGSYEQFF
TRBV24-1	TRBD2	TRBJ2-5	NA	TGTGCCACCAGCCAGGGACTAGCGGGAGACCAAGAGACCCAGTACTTC	CATSQGLAGDQETQYF
TRBV7-2	TRBD1	TRBJ1-1	few	TGTGCCAGCAGCTTAGGGAGGGGGAGGCAGGGGGCAATTGAAGCTTTCTTT	CASSLGRGRQGAIEAFF
TRBV19	NA	TRBJ1-3	many	TGTGCCAGTAGTACCGGGACTTACTCTGGAAACACCATATATTTT	CASSTGTYSGNTIYF
TRBV7-9	TRBD2	TRBJ2-5	many	TGTGCCAGCAGCTTATACGGACTAGCGGGAGGAACTAGGCAAGAGACCCAGTACTTC	CASSLYGLAGGTRQETQYF
TRBV10-1	NA	TRBJ2-5	NA	TGCGCCAGCAGTGGTGGGGTTTCAGAGACCCAGTACTTC	CASSGGVSETQYF
TRBV19	TRBD2	TRBJ2-2	many	TGTGCCAGTAGTTCTAGCGGGCGGACCGGGGAGCTGTTTTTT	CASSSSGRTGELFF
TRBV19	NA	TRBJ1-2	many	TGTGCCAGTAGTGCCTCAGGATTCCCTAACTATGGCTACACCTTC	CASSASGFPNYGYTF
TRBV6-1	NA	TRBJ2-2	NA	TGTGCCAGCAGTCAATATAACACCGGGGAGCTGTTTTTT	CASSQYNTGELFF
TRBV15	NA	TRBJ1-6	NA	TGTGCCACCAACAGAGACGGGGATTCACCCCTCCACTTT	CATNRDGDSPLHF
TRBV19	TRBD1	TRBJ1-5	NA	TGTGCCAGTAGTATCCTTCTGGGGGGACAGGGAAATCAGCCCCAGCATTTT	CASSILLGGQGNQPQHF
TRBV6-1	NA	TRBJ2-5	few	TGTGCCAGCATAATGTTCCCGCAGGTACAAGAGACCCAGTACTTC	CASIMFPQVQETQYF
TRBV29-1	TRBD1	TRBJ2-3	many	TGCAGCGTCGGACAGGGCACAGATACGCAGTATTTT	CSVGQGTDTQYF
TRBV7-2	NA	TRBJ1-6	many	TGTGCCAGCAGACCAAAGGACAGAAACAATTCACCCCTCCACTTT	CASRPKDRNNSPLHF
TRBV6-1	NA	TRBJ1-2	many	TGTGCCAGCAGTGAAAGTGGGACTTTAGGCTACACCTTC	CASSESGTLGYTF
TRBV5-8	NA	TRBJ2-5	many	TGTGCCAGCAGCAAGCCCATCGTAGAGACCCAGTACTTC	CASSKPIVETQYF
TRBV7-2	NA	TRBJ2-3	many	TGTGCCAGCAGCTTAGGGGTTGGGGGCGGGTCCAGCACAGATACGCAGTATTTT	CASSLGVGGGSSTDTQYF
TRBV27	TRBD2	TRBJ2-7	few	TGTGCCACTGGGACTAGCGGGAGTGTTTACGAGCAGTACTTC	CATGTSGSVYEQYF
TRBV12-3/TRBV12-4	NA	TRBJ2-5	NA	TGTGCCAGCAGTTTACTGGTCGGGACAACTCAAGAGACCCAGTACTTC	CASSLLVGTTQETQYF
TRBV9	NA	TRBJ1-5	many	TGTGCCAGCAGCGCCGGCCGGACTGGGAGCAATCAGCCCCAGCATTTT	CASSAGRTGSNQPQHF
TRBV5-1	NA	TRBJ1-1	few	TGCGCCAGCCAGGATGCGGGGCGCATGAACACTGAAGCTTTCTTT	CASQDAGRMNTEAFF
TRBV7-3	TRBD2	TRBJ2-3	many	TGTGCCAGCAGCCCAGGAGGACTAGCTGGCACAGATACGCAGTATTTT	CASSPGGLAGTDTQYF
TRBV10-1	NA	TRBJ2-5	NA	TGCGCCAGCGTTGCCGTCGGATTGGAGACCCAGTACTTC	CASVAVGLETQYF
TRBV10-3	NA	TRBJ1-5	many	TGTGCCATCAGTGAGTCGAGAGGGGGGCGCGGCAATCAGCCCCAGCATTTT	CAISESRGGRGNQPQHF